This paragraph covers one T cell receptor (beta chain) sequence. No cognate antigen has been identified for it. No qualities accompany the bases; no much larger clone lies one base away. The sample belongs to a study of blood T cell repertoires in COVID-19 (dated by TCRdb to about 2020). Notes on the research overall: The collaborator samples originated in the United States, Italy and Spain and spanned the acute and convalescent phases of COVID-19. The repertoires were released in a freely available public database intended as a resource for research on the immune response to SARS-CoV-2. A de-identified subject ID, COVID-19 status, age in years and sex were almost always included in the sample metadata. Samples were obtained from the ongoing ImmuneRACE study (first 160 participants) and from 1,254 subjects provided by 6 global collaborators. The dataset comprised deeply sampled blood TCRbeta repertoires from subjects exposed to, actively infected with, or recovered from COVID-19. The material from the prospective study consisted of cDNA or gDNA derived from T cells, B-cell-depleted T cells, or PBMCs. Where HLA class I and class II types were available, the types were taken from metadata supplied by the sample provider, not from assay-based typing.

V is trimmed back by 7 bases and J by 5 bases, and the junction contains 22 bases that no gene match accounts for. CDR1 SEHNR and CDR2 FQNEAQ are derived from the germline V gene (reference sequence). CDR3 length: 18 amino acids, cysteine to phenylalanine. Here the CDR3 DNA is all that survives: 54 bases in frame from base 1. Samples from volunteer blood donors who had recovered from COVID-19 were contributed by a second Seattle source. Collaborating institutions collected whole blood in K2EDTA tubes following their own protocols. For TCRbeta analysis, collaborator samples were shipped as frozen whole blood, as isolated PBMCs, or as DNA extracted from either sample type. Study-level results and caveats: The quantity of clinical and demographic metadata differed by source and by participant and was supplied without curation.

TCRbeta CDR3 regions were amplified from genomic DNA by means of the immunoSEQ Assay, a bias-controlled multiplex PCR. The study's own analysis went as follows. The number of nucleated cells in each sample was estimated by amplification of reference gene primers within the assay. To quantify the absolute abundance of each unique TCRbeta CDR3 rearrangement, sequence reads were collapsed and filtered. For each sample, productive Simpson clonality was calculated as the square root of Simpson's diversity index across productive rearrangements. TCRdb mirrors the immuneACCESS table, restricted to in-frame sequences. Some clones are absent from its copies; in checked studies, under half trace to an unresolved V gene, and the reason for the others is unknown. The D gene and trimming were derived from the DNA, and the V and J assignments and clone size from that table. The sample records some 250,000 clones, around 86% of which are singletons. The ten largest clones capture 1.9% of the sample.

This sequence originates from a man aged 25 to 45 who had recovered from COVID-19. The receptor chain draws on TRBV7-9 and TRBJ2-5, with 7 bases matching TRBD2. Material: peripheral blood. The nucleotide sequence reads TGTGCCAGCATACGCCCCTCCTCCGGGAGACTAGCAGTTGAGACCCAGTACTTC. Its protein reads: CASIRPSSGRLAVETQYF.